The clone carrying this T cell receptor beta chain was seen only a few times. Unmatched junction bases numbered 9, after V lost 3 bases and J lost 6 bases. The CDR3 totals 15 residues. CDR1 is GTSNPN, CDR2 SVGIG, per germline (reference sequence). This specimen comes from a study of blood T cell repertoires in COVID-19. Original analysis: It was from reference gene primer amplification that nucleated cell counts were estimated. The protocol was immunoSEQ multiplex PCR, while the TCRdb copy is restricted to in-frame clones and leaves out a portion. D and trimming come from the DNA, and the V and J calls and clone size come from that table. The table records a few hundred thousand clones, approximately 82% of them present only once.

This clonotype originated in a woman aged 45-65 years with acute or convalescent COVID-19. The sample taken for sequencing was peripheral blood. The gene calls are TRBV30 and TRBJ1-5; TRBD1 agrees at 9 bases. The CDR3 DNA follows: TGTGCCTGGAGAGGCGGGACAGGGTGGGGTCAGCCCCAGCATTTT. The encoded protein is CAWRGGTGWGQPQHF.